The entry that follows covers one T cell receptor beta chain sequence. As yet, its antigen is unknown. This specimen belongs to a study of monozygotic twins with inflammatory bowel disease. General observations from the study: Differing T cell subtypes remained indistinguishable. Clonotype overlap with others was lower in IBD patients than in healthy twins, a difference that was greatest with disease activity.

cDNA for each sample came from eight separate reactions. TCRalpha and TCRbeta cDNA went through nested PCRs of approximately 17 and 9 cycles, two in total. One entry per CDR3 protein, without DNA, is what TCRdb gives after re-calling the 5' RACE reads. The sample yields some 450,000 distinct CDR3 sequences, of which the top ten take up about 2.2%. The CDR3 has 15 residues. The germline V gene encodes CDR1 SGHAT and CDR2 FQNNGV. The rearrangement links TRBV11-2 to TRBJ2-3; as DNA is missing, the TRBD1 call by TCRdb cannot be tested. The sequence was obtained from a human donor with ulcerative colitis or Crohn's disease, or a healthy co-twin of an affected twin (not recorded which). Sequencing was carried out using blood. CDR3 protein: CASSLGGTSPDTQYF.